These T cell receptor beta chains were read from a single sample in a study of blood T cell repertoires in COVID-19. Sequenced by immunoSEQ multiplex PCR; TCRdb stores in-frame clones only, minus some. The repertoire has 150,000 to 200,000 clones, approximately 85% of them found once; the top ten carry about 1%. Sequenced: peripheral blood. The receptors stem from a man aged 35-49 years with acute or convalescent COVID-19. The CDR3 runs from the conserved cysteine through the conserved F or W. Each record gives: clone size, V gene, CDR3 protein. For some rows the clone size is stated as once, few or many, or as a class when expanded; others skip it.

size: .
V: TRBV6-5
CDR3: CASTRGGNTGELFF

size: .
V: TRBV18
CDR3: CASSLSTPTPYNEQFF

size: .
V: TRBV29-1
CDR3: CSVGQGTEAFF

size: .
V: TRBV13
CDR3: CASSHSLRGNPQETQYF

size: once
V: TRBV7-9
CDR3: CASSLDGLTDTQYF

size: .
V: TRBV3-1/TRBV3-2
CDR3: CASSQYVAAEAFF

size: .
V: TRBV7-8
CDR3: CASSSLQGTSYEQYF

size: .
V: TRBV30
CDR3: CAWGTILGAQENGYTF

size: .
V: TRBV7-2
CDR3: CASSPRAGGYNEQFF

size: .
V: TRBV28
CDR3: CASRGSGTLPSDTQYF

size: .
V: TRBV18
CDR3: CASSQSYQETQYF

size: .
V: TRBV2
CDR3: CASSATGGEREKLFF

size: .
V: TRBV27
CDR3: CANQTGQTGELFF

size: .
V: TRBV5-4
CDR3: CASSQGGGSSYNEQFF

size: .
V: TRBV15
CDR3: CATSRIPGQGFEKLFF

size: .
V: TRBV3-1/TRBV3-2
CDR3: CASSQGFITRNEQFF

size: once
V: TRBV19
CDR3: CASSMAGRGNEKLFF

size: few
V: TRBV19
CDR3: CASVDRASSSGNTIYF

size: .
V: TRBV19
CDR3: CASRPTASYGYTF

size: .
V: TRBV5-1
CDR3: CASSSRDRGRGTQYF

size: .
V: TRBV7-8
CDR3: CASSRVGQTTLNTEAFF

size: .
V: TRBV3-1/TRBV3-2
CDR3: CASSPYRGTYEQYF

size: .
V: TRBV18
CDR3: CASLLGTGGLNTEAFF

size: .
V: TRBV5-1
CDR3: CASSLAGQGANRYTF

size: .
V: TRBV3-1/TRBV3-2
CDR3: CASSQDIIRDTVGELFF

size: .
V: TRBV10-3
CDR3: CAIKGANSPLHF

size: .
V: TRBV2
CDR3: CASSERAGVQPQHF

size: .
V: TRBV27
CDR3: CASSLIGTSGGYNEQFF

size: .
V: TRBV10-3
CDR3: CAIRTTSGADSSYNEQFF

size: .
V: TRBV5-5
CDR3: CASTAPGSNQPQHF

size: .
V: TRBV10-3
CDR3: CAISESASGGSGELFF

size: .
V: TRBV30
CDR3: CAWSVQGVEQYF